What follows describes a single T cell receptor (beta chain). What it recognizes is unknown. The sample is drawn from a study of vaccination and CD4 T cells after COVID-19. About the study: SARS-CoV-2 was confirmed by nasal swab PCR; disease was mild in roughly ten, severe in one.

Cultured CD4+ T cell DNA was sequenced using the Oncomine TCR Beta short-read assay. After culture, CD4+ T cells served as the source for genomic DNA extraction. MiXCR was run by TCRdb on the PCR reads, yielding one entry per CDR3 protein. The data hold approximately 16,000 distinct CDR3 sequences, with 30% observed a single time. Treatment defined: roughly 10-day PBMC culture with coronavirus spike peptide pools or control peptides (ViraFEST assay). ViraFEST used peptide pools to expand antigen-specific T cells before TCR sequencing. The origin of this receptor is a human donor with COVID-19. Source material: cultured CD4+ T cells from blood.

The CDR3 protein is CASSVAGLPRGDTQYF. CDR3 sequence (DNA): TGTGCCAGCAGCGTAGCAGGGTTACCCCGGGGAGATACGCAGTATTTT. The chain has TRBV9 and TRBJ2-3; D possibly matches TRBD1 or TRBD2 (5 bases each). V lost 0 bases, J lost 5 bases, and 16 bases lay in between. CDR3 size: 16 residues. CDR1 SGDLS and CDR2 YYNGEE come from the germline V gene.